This T cell receptor (beta chain) was found in a study of blood T cell repertoires in COVID-19. Study in general: The United States, Italy and Spain provided the acute and convalescent COVID-19 samples. In each case, the material was cDNA or gDNA derived from T cells, B-cell-depleted T cells, or PBMCs.

Source study methods: Reference gene primers were amplified, and this amplification served to estimate nucleated cell counts. Here immunoSEQ multiplex PCR was the method, and the copy in TCRdb shows in-frame clones only, minus some. That table gives V, J and clone size, and the DNA gave D and trimming. This sample yields around 100,000 clones, of which over 75% are seen a single time; 10% to 15% belongs to the top ten. This clone was observed a few times. Per germline, CDR1 SGHNT and CDR2 YYREEE (reference sequence). There are 15 residues in the CDR3. V was clipped by 4 bases and J by 2 bases; unmatched bases: 4.

The sample was peripheral blood. The V and J genes are TRBV5-4 and TRBJ2-1, with 9 bases identical to TRBD1. The clonotype was recovered from a human donor in a cohort sampled during active or convalescent COVID-19. The CDR3 DNA reads TGTGCCAGCAGCGAGGGACAGGGAGCCTACAATGAGCAGTTCTTC. Protein: CASSEGQGAYNEQFF.